This T cell receptor beta chain was documented in a study of blood T cell repertoires in COVID-19. Study as a whole: The United States, Italy and Spain were the sources of the acute and convalescent COVID-19 samples. PBMCs, B-cell-depleted T cells, or T cells provided the cDNA or gDNA that made up the material.

Original methodology: The authors estimated nucleated cell counts from reference gene primer amplification. Using immunoSEQ multiplex PCR, the repertoire was profiled, and TCRdb retains in-frame clones only, with some absent. For V, J and clone size, that table is used; D and trimming come from the DNA. The sample holds about 220,000 clones, roughly 84% seen once. This clone was observed a handful of times. V dropped 3 bases and J dropped 7; count of bases not matched to a gene: 11. Germline CDR1 KGHDR, CDR2 SFDVKD. The CDR3 covers 16 residues. Sequenced input: peripheral blood. The V and J genes are TRBV24-1 and TRBJ2-1, with 7 nucleotides matching TRBD1. This TCR derives from a man between 40 and 49 years old with active or convalescent COVID-19. The CDR3 bases are TGTGCCACCAGTGATCTAGGGACAGCAGGAGCGAATGAGCAGTTCTTC. It translates to CATSDLGTAGANEQFF.